These 30 T cell receptor beta chains came from one sample sequenced in a study of vaccination and CD4 T cells after COVID-19. Sequencing of cultured CD4+ T cell DNA used the Oncomine TCR Beta short-read assay. One entry per CDR3 protein results from TCRdb running MiXCR on the PCR reads. This sample has several thousand distinct CDR3 sequences; around 71% occur once, and the top ten carry around 40%. The treatment here: roughly 10-day PBMC culture with coronavirus spike peptide pools or control peptides (ViraFEST assay). Harvesting of the unexposed donor's CD4+ T cells predated the COVID-19 pandemic (2011-2018). No antigens are known for them. The sample comprised CD4+ T cells from blood, cultured in vitro. The receptor set was obtained from a human donor in good health.

This clonotype was observed a few times. The J gene is TRBJ1-5, the V gene TRBV12-3 or TRBV12-4; a weak D match, TRBD1 (6 bases). The CDR3 has 14 residues. The ends were cut back, 5 bases at V and 6 bases at J, with 14 bases in the middle. In DNA, the CDR3 is TGTGCCAGCAGTCGCAGGGGATTGGGTCAGCCCCAGCATTTT. Translating gives CASSRRGLGQPQHF.

The sample holds one count of this clonotype. The J gene is TRBJ2-4, the V gene TRBV4-1; D call uncertain. Germline V CDR1 and CDR2: MGHRA, YSYEKL. V dropped 0 bases and J dropped 0 bases, with 9 bases sitting between them. The CDR3 has 16 amino acids. The CDR3 region is CASSQDDFVAKNIQYF. CDR3 sequence (DNA): TGCGCCAGCAGCCAAGATGACTTCGTAGCCAAAAACATTCAGTACTTC.

This clonotype was counted once. The chain couples TRBV7-9 to TRBJ1-5; 10 positions agree with TRBD1. The CDR3 runs to 17 residues. After removal of 5 bases from V and 2 bases from J, the junction contained 9 bases not matched to a gene. Germline V gene data show CDR1 as SEHNR and CDR2 as FQNEAQ (reference sequence). CDR3 nucleotides: TGTGCCAGCAGCCAAGGGACAGGGGAAAACGGCAATCAGCCCCAGCATTTT. Protein sequence: CASSQGTGENGNQPQHF.

J is TRBJ2-2 and V is TRBV7-9; D not resolved. The V gene lost 5 bases and the J gene lost 6 bases, with 13 bases spanning the gap. The CDR3 runs 14 residues. CDR1 is SEHNR, CDR2 FQNEAQ, per germline (reference sequence). The CDR3 here is CASSHFSYSGELFF. Written as DNA, the CDR3 is TGTGCCAGCAGCCATTTTAGTTACTCCGGGGAGCTGTTTTTT.

The chain combines TRBV7-2 with TRBJ1-1; D is perhaps TRBD1 (5 bases). Germline values: CDR1 SGHTA, CDR2 FQGNSA. This CDR3 is built from 14 residues. Trimming took 1 base from V and 6 from J, leaving 12 bases between them. The chain's CDR3 is CASSLVAGRAEAFF. CDR3 nucleotide sequence: TGTGCCAGCAGCTTAGTCGCAGGGCGGGCTGAAGCTTTCTTT.

The chain joins TRBV10-2 to TRBJ1-6, with D tentatively TRBD1 (5 bases). V was shortened by 0 bases and J by 7 bases, with 13 bases between the two germline ends. The CDR3 sequence is 16 residues long. CDR1 is WSHSY, CDR2 SAAADI, per germline. CDR3 amino acids: CASSESGLGGNSPLHF. Written as DNA, the CDR3 is TGCGCCAGCAGTGAGTCGGGTCTCGGGGGGAATTCACCCCTCCACTTT.

The genes are TRBV28 and TRBJ2-7; D not certain. Germline CDR1 is MDHEN and CDR2 is SYDVKM. The germline V and J ends were trimmed by 6 bases and 4 bases, with 16 bases remaining between them. There are 14 residues in the CDR3. CDR3: CASSVQPRAYEQYF. As DNA, the CDR3 is TGTGCCAGCAGCGTCCAACCTAGGGCGTACGAGCAGTACTTC.

This chain uses TRBV12-3 or TRBV12-4 with TRBJ1-6; no clear D gene. Trimming left V 6 bases short and J 5 bases short, with 8 bases between. The length of the CDR3 is 13 residues. The chain's CDR3 is CASSLTDNSPLHF. The CDR3 DNA sequence: TGTGCCAGCAGCCTCACGGATAATTCACCCCTCCACTTT.

V and J are TRBV12-3 or TRBV12-4 and TRBJ1-2, with D possibly TRBD1 on 5 matching bases. This CDR3 is built from 13 residues. V was clipped by 7 bases and J by 8 bases, with 17 bases between them. The CDR3 DNA follows: TGTGCCAGCAAGCCGGGACGGCTGCCCGGCTACACCTTC. This codes for CASKPGRLPGYTF.

The chain combines TRBV2 with TRBJ1-1; D is perhaps TRBD1 (6 bases). This CDR3 has 15 amino acids. The V and J ends lost 4 bases and 3 bases respectively, with 15 bases between them. Germline V lookup: CDR1 SNHLY, CDR2 FYNNEI. CDR3 in amino acids: CASSVGGARDTEAFF. CDR3 coding DNA: TGTGCCAGCAGTGTAGGGGGGGCGCGTGACACTGAAGCTTTCTTT.

This clonotype was observed a single time. J is TRBJ1-6 and V is TRBV6-1, with unresolved D. The V and J ends lost 6 bases and 0 bases respectively, with 12 bases between them. The germline CDR1 and CDR2 sequences are MNHNS and SASEGT. CDR3 size: 16 residues. CDR3 amino acids: CASRFGRSSYNSPLHF. CDR3 in DNA: TGTGCCAGCAGATTTGGCAGGAGCTCCTATAATTCACCCCTCCACTTT.

The gene calls are TRBV19 and TRBJ2-1; 7 bases agree with TRBD1. The V gene's germline CDR1 is LNHDA and CDR2 SQIVND (reference sequence). The CDR3 consists of 12 residues. The junction had 3 bases not matched to a gene; V was cut back by 8 bases and J by 5 bases. CDR3 sequence (DNA): TGTGCCAGTCGGGGACAGAACAATGAGCAGTTCTTC. This sequence encodes CASRGQNNEQFF.

The chain links TRBV6-1 to TRBJ2-7; 8 bases map to TRBD2. The germline CDR1 and CDR2 sequences are MNHNS and SASEGT. This CDR3 has 16 amino acids. J was trimmed by 3 bases and V by 6 bases; bases with no gene match: 13. The CDR3 protein is CASRTRGGGSIYEQYF. The CDR3 nucleotides read TGTGCCAGCAGAACTCGGGGCGGGGGGTCAATCTACGAGCAGTACTTC.

CDR3 coding DNA: TGCAGTGCTTTCCAGGGAGGGAACTATGTGGGCTACACCTTC. Amino acid sequence: CSAFQGGNYVGYTF. The rearrangement joins TRBV20-1 to TRBJ1-2, with D possibly TRBD1 on 5 matching bases. Germline values: CDR1 DFQATT, CDR2 SNEGSKA (reference sequence). The CDR3 spans 14 residues. V dropped 5 bases and J dropped 8 bases, with 21 bases sitting between them.

The chain couples TRBV20-1 to TRBJ1-2; D perhaps matches TRBD1 (5 bases). The ends were cut back, 6 bases at V and 2 bases at J, with 13 bases in the middle. The CDR3 is 13 residues long. Germline values: CDR1 DFQATT, CDR2 SNEGSKA (reference sequence). The CDR3 region has the DNA TGCAGTGCCCCAGTCCAGGGAAACTATGGCTACACCTTC. Translated, it gives CSAPVQGNYGYTF.

This chain connects TRBV20-1 to TRBJ2-7; 12 bases map to TRBD2. Germline CDR1 is DFQATT and CDR2 is SNEGSKA (reference sequence). This CDR3 region has 16 residues. The junction had 10 bases not matched to a gene; V was cut back by 3 bases and J by 4 bases. For the CDR3, the DNA is TGCAGTGCTAGTAAGACTAGCGGGGGAACGTCTTACGAGCAGTACTTC. Translated, it gives CSASKTSGGTSYEQYF.

The V gene is TRBV7-2, the J gene TRBJ1-6; D call uncertain. Germline V CDR1 and CDR2: SGHTA, FQGNSA. The CDR3 contains 15 residues. The germline V and J ends were trimmed by 3 bases and 6 bases, with 12 bases remaining between them. Here the CDR3 reads CASSLLARLNSPLHF. In nucleotides, the CDR3 is TGTGCCAGCAGCTTGCTGGCCAGACTTAATTCACCCCTCCACTTT. The complete variable domain, with remaining parts taken from reference TRBV7-2 and TRBJ1-6, reads GAGVSQSPSNKVTEKGKDVELRCDPISGHTALYWYRQSLGQGLEFLIYFQGNSAPDKSGLPSDRFSAERTGGSVSTLTIQRTQQEDSAVYLCASSLLARLNSPLHFGNGTRLTVT.

This chain connects TRBV19 to TRBJ1-1; 7 bases align to TRBD1. V trimming: 3 bases; J trimming: 5 bases; junction bases outside the gene matches: 6. CDR1 LNHDA and CDR2 SQIVND come from the germline V gene (reference sequence). The CDR3 loop spans 14 amino acids. Here the CDR3 DNA reads TGTGCCAGTAGTATTAAGCAGGGGGTGACTGAAGCTTTCTTT. Translation: CASSIKQGVTEAFF.

The V gene is TRBV21-1, the J gene TRBJ1-1; the table's D call TRBD1 went unverified against the DNA. TRBV21-1 is a documented pseudogene. The CDR3 contains 14 residues. The CDR3 spells CASSPRQADTEAFF. The CDR3 DNA reads as TGTGCCAGCAGCCCCCGACAGGCGGACACTGAAGCTTTCTTT.

This clonotype appeared a few times. CDR3 amino acids: CASRSSGTSTDTQYF. The CDR3, as DNA: TGTGCCAGCAGGTCTAGCGGGACTAGCACAGATACGCAGTATTTT. The V gene is TRBV7-9, the J gene TRBJ2-3; 9 positions agree with TRBD2. The CDR3 is 15 amino acids. CDR1 and CDR2 from the germline V gene are SEHNR and FQNEAQ (reference sequence). J lost 0 bases, V lost 6 bases, and 4 bases had no gene match.

This sequence joins TRBV12-3 or TRBV12-4 and TRBJ1-5, with D hard to call. Trimming cost V 3 bases and J 3 bases, with 18 bases left between them. The CDR3 consists of 17 residues. Here the CDR3 reads CASSFGAGQSNNQPQHF. For the CDR3, the DNA is TGTGCCAGCAGTTTTGGCGCTGGGCAGTCTAACAATCAGCCCCAGCATTTT.

V is TRBV30 and J is TRBJ1-2; 11 nucleotides agree with TRBD1. J lost 5 bases, V lost 8 bases, and 7 bases had no gene match. This CDR3 has 13 amino acids. CDR1 GTSNPN and CDR2 SVGIG come from the germline V gene (reference sequence). The CDR3 reads CAGDGTGGYGYTF. The CDR3 bases are TGTGCCGGGGACGGGACAGGGGGTTATGGCTACACCTTC.

This clonotype has only one observation. V gene TRBV7-2 combines with J gene TRBJ2-2, with 9 bases aligning to TRBD2. The CDR3 contains 17 residues. With 2 bases clipped from V and 2 bases from J, the junction kept 6 bases outside the gene matches. CDR1 is SGHTA and CDR2 is FQGNSA in the germline V gene. This CDR3 reads CASSLYRSGGNTGELFF. Here the CDR3 DNA reads TGTGCCAGCAGCTTATACCGTAGCGGGGGAAACACCGGGGAGCTGTTTTTT. Full variable domain (outside the CDR3, taken from reference TRBV7-2 and TRBJ2-2): GAGVSQSPSNKVTEKGKDVELRCDPISGHTALYWYRQSLGQGLEFLIYFQGNSAPDKSGLPSDRFSAERTGGSVSTLTIQRTQQEDSAVYLCASSLYRSGGNTGELFFGEGSRLTVL.

The chain recombines TRBV6-5 with TRBJ1-2, with 10 bases lining up with TRBD1. The CDR3 extends over 15 amino acids. The V segment lost 0 bases and the J segment 12 bases; nucleotides outside the gene matches: 10. In germline, CDR1 is MNHEY, CDR2 SVGAGI. CDR3 nucleotides: TGTGCCAGCAGTTACTCGAACCGGGACAGGGGTTCGAACACCTTC. Amino acid sequence: CASSYSNRDRGSNTF.

This clonotype appeared a single time. The chain recombines TRBV7-2 with TRBJ1-2; D might be TRBD1 (6 bases). Between the trimmed V and J ends, which lost 0 bases and 2 bases, there was a span of 16 bases. CDR1 and CDR2 (germline): SGHTA, FQGNSA. CDR3 length: 17 residues. CDR3 DNA sequence: TGTGCCAGCAGCTTAGCCCCTAGACAGGCGGCAAACTATGGCTACACCTTC. Amino acid sequence: CASSLAPRQAANYGYTF.

The V gene is TRBV6-2 or TRBV6-3, the J gene TRBJ1-5; TRBD1 is a possible D gene (5 bases). Germline V CDR1 and CDR2: MNHEY, SVGEGT. V shed 5 bases and J shed 8 bases, with 13 bases lying between them. The CDR3 runs to 13 residues. CDR3 residues: CASSTGRQEPQHF. CDR3 coding DNA: TGTGCCAGCAGTACGGGACGGCAGGAGCCCCAGCATTTT.

V and J are TRBV6-4 and TRBJ1-1; D may be TRBD1 (5 bases). The germline gives CDR1 MRHNA, CDR2 SNTAGT. This CDR3 comprises 13 residues. Trimming took off 5 bases at V and 1 base at J, with 8 bases between the two ends. CDR3 nucleotides: TGTGCCAGCAGTAGGGGAGGGAACACTGAAGCTTTCTTT. This sequence encodes CASSRGGNTEAFF.

The table lists this clonotype with a count of one. This chain connects TRBV6-1 to TRBJ1-6; D is unresolved. The CDR3 has 14 amino acids. The ends were cut back, 6 bases at V and 6 bases at J, with 12 bases in the middle. Germline V gene data show CDR1 as MNHNS and CDR2 as SASEGT. The CDR3 DNA sequence: TGTGCCAGCAGCCCGGGGTCGGGTAATTCACCCCTCCACTTT. The encoded protein is CASSPGSGNSPLHF.

In its sample, this clonotype was seen a few times. The rearrangement joins TRBV20-1 to TRBJ1-4; 7 positions agree with TRBD1. The length of the CDR3 is 13 residues. Germline V gene data show CDR1 as DFQATT and CDR2 as SNEGSKA (reference sequence). The V and J ends lost 6 bases and 7 bases, in that order; junction bases with no gene match: 8. The CDR3 DNA reads as TGCAGTGCCCAGACAGGGACGCCTGAAAAACTGTTTTTT. The encoded protein is CSAQTGTPEKLFF.

This chain joins TRBV19 and TRBJ1-2, with D unresolved. The length of the CDR3 is 11 residues. V was shortened by 6 bases and J by 8 bases, with 10 bases between the two germline ends. Germline CDR1 reads LNHDA; CDR2 reads SQIVND (reference sequence). This CDR3 is CASRRQTGYTF. In DNA, the CDR3 is TGTGCCAGTAGGCGCCAGACAGGCTACACCTTC.